This entry lists 13 T cell receptor beta chains sequenced from one sample in a study of blood T cell repertoires in COVID-19. Measured with immunoSEQ multiplex PCR; TCRdb has only the in-frame clones, and not every one. The data hold about 150,000 clones, with around nine tenths observed a single time. Source material: peripheral blood. The receptors derive from a man aged 45-60 years with acute or convalescent COVID-19.

This chain links TRBV19 with TRBJ1-6, with D hard to call. Germline CDR1 and CDR2: LNHDA and SQIVND (reference sequence). The length of the CDR3 is 11 residues. The V and J ends lost 6 bases and 14 bases respectively, with 11 bases between them. The CDR3 protein is CASREGPSLHF. As DNA, the CDR3 is TGTGCCAGTAGGGAGGGTCCGTCCCTCCACTTT.

V usage is TRBV27 and J usage is TRBJ2-3, with TRBD1 as a possible D gene (6 bases). Trimming shortened V by 3 bases and J by 0 bases, and 13 bases separated the two germline ends. The CDR3 has 16 amino acids. From germline, CDR1 is MNHEY and CDR2 SMNVEV (reference sequence). CDR3: CASSLGAGVSTDTQYF. CDR3 bases: TGTGCCAGCAGTTTGGGGGCAGGGGTAAGCACAGATACGCAGTATTTT.

The gene calls are TRBV4-2 and TRBJ2-3; D may be TRBD1 (6 bases). The V end was cut by 3 bases, the J end by 4 bases, with 17 bases between. Germline V CDR1 and CDR2: LGHNA, YNFKEQ. CDR3 length: 16 amino acids. The CDR3 DNA sequence: TGTGCCAGCAGCCAGGGGCAAATCAGGGGCCCAGATACGCAGTATTTT. Translation: CASSQGQIRGPDTQYF.

The chain recombines TRBV28 with TRBJ1-2, with 10 bases matching TRBD1. The CDR3 length is 16 residues. The trim removed 6 bases at V and 2 bases at J, leaving 9 bases unmatched. Germline V gene lookup returns CDR1 MDHEN and CDR2 SYDVKM. CDR3 nucleotides: TGTGCCAGCAGGGATCGGGGGGACAGGGGAAACTATGGCTACACCTTC. It codes for CASRDRGDRGNYGYTF.

The chain uses TRBV5-6 and TRBJ2-7, with TRBD1 matching 8 bases. V shed 3 bases and J 9 bases; nucleotides not matched to a gene: 11. CDR3 length: 14 amino acids. From germline, CDR1 is SGHDT and CDR2 YYEEEE. The CDR3 spells CASSWSDREGLQYV. The CDR3 nucleotides read TGTGCCAGCAGCTGGTCGGACAGGGAAGGGTTGCAGTACGTC.

V gene TRBV21-1 combines with J gene TRBJ1-2; the table calls TRBD1, which could not be checked here. TRBV21-1 is given as a pseudogene. CDR3 length: 15 residues. The CDR3 sequence is CASSKLQGVNYGYTF. For the CDR3, the DNA is TGTGCCAGCAGCAAACTGCAGGGGGTAAACTATGGCTACACCTTC.

The V gene is TRBV9, the J gene TRBJ1-6, with D possibly matching TRBD1 (5 bases). Trimming removed 0 bases at V and 6 bases at J, with 10 bases between. Per the germline V gene, CDR1 is SGDLS and CDR2 is YYNGEE. The CDR3 runs to 15 residues. This CDR3 reads CASSVGSQGNSPLHF. The DNA of the CDR3 is TGTGCCAGCAGCGTAGGGAGTCAGGGTAATTCACCCCTCCACTTT.

V gene TRBV2 combines with J gene TRBJ2-5, with a tentative D call TRBD2 (5 bases). Germline V gene sequence: CDR1 SNHLY, CDR2 FYNNEI. This CDR3 has 14 amino acids. The ends were cut back, 0 bases at V and 6 bases at J, with 11 bases in the middle. DNA of the CDR3: TGTGCCAGCAGTGAAGCCGGGGTAGTTAAGACCCAGTACTTC. Its protein product is CASSEAGVVKTQYF.

The chain links TRBV14 to TRBJ1-3; the match to TRBD1 covers 12 bases. The germline gives CDR1 SGHDN, CDR2 FVKESK. V shed 5 bases, J shed 2 bases, and the junction held 10 bases outside the gene matches. This CDR3 comprises 18 residues. The CDR3 sequence: CASSRRDRGLLTGNTIYF. Written as DNA, the CDR3 is TGTGCCAGCAGCAGGCGGGACAGGGGGCTTCTAACTGGAAACACCATATATTTT.

This chain joins TRBV10-2 and TRBJ2-2; weak D call: TRBD2 (6 bases). Between the trimmed V and J ends, which lost 5 bases and 1 base, there was a span of 20 bases. Germline V gene sequence: CDR1 WSHSY, CDR2 SAAADI. CDR3 length: 18 residues. The CDR3 DNA sequence: TGCGCCAGCAGTTGGAGGGTACTCCGAACAAAGAACACCGGGGAGCTGTTTTTT. Translating it yields CASSWRVLRTKNTGELFF.

The gene calls are TRBV7-3 and TRBJ2-3; 8 positions match TRBD2. V lost 0 bases, J lost 3 bases, and 5 bases stayed unmatched. Germline CDR1 SGHTA, CDR2 FQGTGA. This CDR3 has 16 amino acids. DNA of the CDR3: TGTGCCAGCAGCTTAACCCCTAGCGGGCGGACAGATACGCAGTATTTT. It is translated as CASSLTPSGRTDTQYF.

The chain couples TRBV5-1 to TRBJ2-3, with 8 bases lining up with TRBD2. Germline CDR1 SGHRS, CDR2 YFSETQ. CDR3 size: 16 residues. The junction had 9 bases not matched to a gene; V was cut back by 4 bases and J by 2 bases. The CDR3 nucleotides read TGCGCCAGCAGCCACTCCTCGCGGGGGGTCACAGATACGCAGTATTTT. This gives the protein CASSHSSRGVTDTQYF.

The chain carries TRBV28 and TRBJ1-2; D gene uncertain. Trimming took 3 bases from V and 4 from J, leaving 6 bases between them. CDR3 size: 12 residues. Looked up from germline, CDR1 is MDHEN and CDR2 is SYDVKM. This chain's CDR3 is CASSFLAYGYTF. CDR3 in DNA: TGTGCCAGCAGTTTTTTAGCCTATGGCTACACCTTC.